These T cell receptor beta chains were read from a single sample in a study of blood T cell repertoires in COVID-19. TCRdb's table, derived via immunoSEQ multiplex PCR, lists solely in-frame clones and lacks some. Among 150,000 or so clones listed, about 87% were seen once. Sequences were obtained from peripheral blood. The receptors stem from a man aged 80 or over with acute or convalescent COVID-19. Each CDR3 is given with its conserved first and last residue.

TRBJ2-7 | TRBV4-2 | CASSQTLAGGIYEQYF
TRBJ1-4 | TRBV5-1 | CASSKKSQGAGEKLFF
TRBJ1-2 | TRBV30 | CAWRPTGGGGYTF
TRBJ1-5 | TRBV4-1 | CASSQDGNRGNQPQHF
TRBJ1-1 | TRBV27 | CASSLREVNTEAFF
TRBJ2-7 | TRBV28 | CASSSQTGGEYEQYF
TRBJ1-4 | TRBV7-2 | CASSYSGGRIGEKLFF
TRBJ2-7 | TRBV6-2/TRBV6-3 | CASSSSAARDEQYF
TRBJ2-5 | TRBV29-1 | CSVVTGPSQTQYF
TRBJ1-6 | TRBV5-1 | CASSAVGSNSPLHF
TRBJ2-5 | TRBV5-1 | CASSLGTVQETQYF
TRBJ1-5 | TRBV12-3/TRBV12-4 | CASSKAGDQPQHF
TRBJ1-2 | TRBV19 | CASTWDSDYGYTF
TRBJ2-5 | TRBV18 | CASSPQGWQETQYF
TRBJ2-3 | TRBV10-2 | CASSEQDTQYF
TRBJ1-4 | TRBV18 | CASSPGQGIEKLFF
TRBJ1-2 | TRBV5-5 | CASSLWRTAHGYTF
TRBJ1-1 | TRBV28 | CASRVTGSPGAFF
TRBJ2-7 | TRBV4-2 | CASSQNQNYEQYF
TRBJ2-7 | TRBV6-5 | CASSMTSGQEQYF
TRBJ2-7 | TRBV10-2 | CASKGLAGGPYEQYF
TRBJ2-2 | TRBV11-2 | CASSSSDRGSTGELFF
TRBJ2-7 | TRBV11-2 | CASSPGTSGYEQYF
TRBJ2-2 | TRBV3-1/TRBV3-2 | CASSHQGTLTFGELFF
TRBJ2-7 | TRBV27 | CASRPGGLGEQYF
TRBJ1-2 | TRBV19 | CASLISGDYNYGYTF
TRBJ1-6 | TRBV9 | CASSARTDSPLHF
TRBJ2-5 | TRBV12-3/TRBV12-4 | CASNLRGTETQYF
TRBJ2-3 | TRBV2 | CASSGGTASTDTQYF
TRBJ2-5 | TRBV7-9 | CASSYGLAGATETQYF
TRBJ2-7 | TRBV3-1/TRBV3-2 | CASSPGRGEQYF
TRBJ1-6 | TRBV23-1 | CASSQSDRGGNSPLHF
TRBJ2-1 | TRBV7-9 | CASSPLAGISNEQFF
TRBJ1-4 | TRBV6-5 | CASQSQGAPMEKLFF
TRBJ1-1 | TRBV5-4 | CASSSRTGATEAFF
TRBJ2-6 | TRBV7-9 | CASSRSQGAPGANVLTF
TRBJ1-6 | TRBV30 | CAWTGGFNSPLHF
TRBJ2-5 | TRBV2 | CASSPGTGNRVQETQYF
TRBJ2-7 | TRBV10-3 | CAISADYYEQYF